The 8 T cell receptor beta chains below come from one sample, sequenced in a study of siplizumab effects on memory and regulatory T cells. TCRdb's table, derived via immunoSEQ multiplex PCR, lists solely in-frame clones and lacks some. The sample yields about 120,000 clones, 93% seen once. Sequenced: non-Treg CD4+ T cells sorted from blood. These receptor sequences come from a human donor in good health.

This chain connects TRBV20-1 to TRBJ1-5; no clear D. Germline loops: CDR1 DFQATT, CDR2 SNEGSKA (reference sequence). This CDR3 is 11 amino acids long. CDR3 loop: CSAAGSQPQHF. The CDR3 DNA sequence: TGCAGCGCGGCCGGATCTCAGCCCCAGCATTTT.

The chain carries TRBV7-3 and TRBJ2-7; possibly TRBD1 or TRBD2 for D (5 bases each). V was shortened by 5 bases and J by 2 bases, with 13 bases between the two germline ends. CDR1 and CDR2 (germline): SGHTA, FQGTGA. The CDR3 length is 14 residues. The CDR3 is CASSLRDGAYEQYF. CDR3 bases: TGTGCCAGCAGCCTCCGGGACGGAGCCTACGAGCAGTACTTC.

The V and J genes are TRBV12-5 and TRBJ2-3; D is undetermined. The V and J ends lost 4 bases and 0 bases respectively, with 8 bases between them. CDR1 is LGHNT and CDR2 is FRNRAP in the germline V gene. The CDR3 sequence is 14 residues long. The CDR3 sequence: CASGSMTSTDTQYF. In DNA form, the CDR3 reads TGTGCTAGTGGTTCCATGACTAGCACAGATACGCAGTATTTT. The complete variable domain, with remaining parts taken from reference TRBV12-5 and TRBJ2-3, reads DARVTQTPRHKVTEMGQEVTMRCQPILGHNTVFWYRQTMMQGLELLAYFRNRAPLDDSGMPKDRFSAEMPDATLATLKIQPSEPRDSAVYFCASGSMTSTDTQYFGPGTRLTVL.

The chain employs TRBV7-9 and TRBJ1-3; D uncertain. Trimming took off 6 bases at V and 6 bases at J, with 3 bases between the two ends. CDR1 and CDR2 (germline): SEHNR, FQNEAQ (reference sequence). The CDR3 extends over 10 amino acids. The CDR3 nucleotides read TGTGCCAGCAGGGAAAACACCATATATTTT. The encoded protein is CASRENTIYF.

This chain joins TRBV11-2 and TRBJ1-2; 9 bases fit TRBD1. Trimming removed 2 bases from V and 0 bases from J; junction bases left unmatched: 13. CDR3 length: 19 residues. Germline-derived CDR1 and CDR2 are SGHAT and FQNNGV. The CDR3 region is CASSLIASGQGSANYGYTF. In nucleotides, the CDR3 is TGTGCCAGCAGCTTAATTGCCTCTGGACAGGGGTCCGCTAACTATGGCTACACCTTC. The entire variable domain, with the rest obtained from reference TRBV11-2 and TRBJ1-2, is as follows: EAGVAQSPRYKIIEKRQSVAFWCNPISGHATLYWYQQILGQGPKLLIQFQNNGVVDDSQLPKDRFSAERLKGVDSTLKIQPAKLEDSAVYLCASSLIASGQGSANYGYTFGSGTRLTVV.

The rearrangement links TRBV10-1 to TRBJ2-1; TRBD1 agrees at 7 bases. With V trimmed by 2 bases and J by 4 bases, 8 bases remained unmatched. In germline, CDR1 is WNHNN, CDR2 SYGVQD (reference sequence). The CDR3 is 16 residues long. The CDR3 loop is CASSERRTGDYNEQFF. CDR3 in DNA: TGCGCCAGCAGTGAGAGGAGGACAGGAGATTACAATGAGCAGTTCTTC.

This chain uses TRBV9 with TRBJ2-3, with D perhaps given as TRBD1 or TRBD2 (5 bases each). Germline V gives CDR1 SGDLS, CDR2 YYNGEE. The CDR3 contains 15 residues. Trimming pared 6 bases from V and 0 bases from J, leaving 14 bases between. For the CDR3, the DNA is TGTGCCAGCAACCCAACGGGGCTTAGCACAGATACGCAGTATTTT. Amino acid sequence: CASNPTGLSTDTQYF.

Concerning this clone itself: The identical CDR3 is also encoded by other nucleotide sequences in the sample. This chain uses TRBV4-3 with TRBJ1-2, with TRBD1 matching 7 bases. Germline V lookup: CDR1 LGHNA, CDR2 YSLEER. The CDR3 length is 17 residues. Unmatched junction bases numbered 15, after V lost 0 bases and J lost 8 bases. For the CDR3, the DNA is TGCGCCAGCAGCCAAGAAGTCGGACAGGCGAGAACCAACGGCTACACCTTC. Amino acid sequence: CASSQEVGQARTNGYTF.